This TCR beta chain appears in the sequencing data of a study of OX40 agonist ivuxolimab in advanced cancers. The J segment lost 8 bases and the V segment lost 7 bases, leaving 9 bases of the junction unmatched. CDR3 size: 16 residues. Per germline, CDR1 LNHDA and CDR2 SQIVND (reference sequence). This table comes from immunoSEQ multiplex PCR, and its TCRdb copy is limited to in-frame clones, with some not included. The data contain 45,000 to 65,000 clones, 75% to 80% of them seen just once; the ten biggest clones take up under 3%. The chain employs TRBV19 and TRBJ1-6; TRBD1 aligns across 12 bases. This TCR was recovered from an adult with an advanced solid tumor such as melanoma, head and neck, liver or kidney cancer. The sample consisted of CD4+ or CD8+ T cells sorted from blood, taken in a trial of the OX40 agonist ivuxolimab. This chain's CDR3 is CASTPGQGAGHSPLHF. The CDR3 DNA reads TGTGCCAGTACCCCGGGACAGGGGGCTGGTCATTCACCCCTCCACTTT.